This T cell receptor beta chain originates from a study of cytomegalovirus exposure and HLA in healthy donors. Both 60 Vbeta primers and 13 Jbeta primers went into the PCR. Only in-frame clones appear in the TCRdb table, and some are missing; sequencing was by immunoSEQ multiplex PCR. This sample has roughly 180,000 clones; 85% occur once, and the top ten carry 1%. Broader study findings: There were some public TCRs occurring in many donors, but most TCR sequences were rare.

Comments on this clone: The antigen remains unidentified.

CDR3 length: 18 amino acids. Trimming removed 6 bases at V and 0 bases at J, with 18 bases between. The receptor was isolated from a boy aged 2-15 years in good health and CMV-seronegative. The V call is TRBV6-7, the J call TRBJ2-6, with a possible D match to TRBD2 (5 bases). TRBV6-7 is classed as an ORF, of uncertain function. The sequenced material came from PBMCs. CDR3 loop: CASRRGEGHLSGANVLTF. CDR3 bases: TGTGCCAGCAGGCGCGGAGAGGGCCACCTCTCTGGGGCCAACGTCCTGACTTTC.